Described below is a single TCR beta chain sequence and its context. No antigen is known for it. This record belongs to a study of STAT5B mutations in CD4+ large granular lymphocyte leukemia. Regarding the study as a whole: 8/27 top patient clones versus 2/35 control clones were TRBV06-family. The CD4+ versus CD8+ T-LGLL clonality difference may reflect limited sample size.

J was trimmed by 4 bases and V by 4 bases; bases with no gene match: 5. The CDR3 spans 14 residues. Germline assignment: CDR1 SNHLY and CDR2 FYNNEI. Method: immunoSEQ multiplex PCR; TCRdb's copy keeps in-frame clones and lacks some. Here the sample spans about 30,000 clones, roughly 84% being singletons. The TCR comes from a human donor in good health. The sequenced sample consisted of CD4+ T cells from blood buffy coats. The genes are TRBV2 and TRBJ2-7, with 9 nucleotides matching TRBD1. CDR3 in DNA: TGTGCCAGCAGTGTCCGGGACAGGGCGTACGAGCAGTACTTC. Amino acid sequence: CASSVRDRAYEQYF.